These 2 T cell receptor beta chains originate from one sample sequenced in a study of control samples from healthy donors and cancer patients. Here immunoSEQ multiplex PCR was the method, and the copy in TCRdb shows in-frame clones only, minus some. The sample consists of approximately 100,000 clones, about nine tenths of them appearing once. The specimen was blood. The receptor set was obtained from a human donor in good health. The donor label of this sample is uncertain.

The rearrangement joins TRBV3-1 (or the pseudogene TRBV3-2) to TRBJ1-1; TRBD1 might be the D (6 bases). Deletions cut 0 bases from V and 11 bases from J, with 25 bases between. Germline V lookup: CDR1 LGHDT, CDR2 YNNKEL (reference sequence). CDR3 size: 17 residues. CDR3 region: CASSQEGRGPSLVAAFF. In DNA, the CDR3 is TGTGCCAGCAGCCAAGAGGGCAGGGGCCCATCCCTGGTTGCGGCTTTCTTT.

The chain has TRBV6-4 and TRBJ2-3; 8 nucleotides match TRBD2. V trimming: 2 bases; J trimming: 0 bases; junction bases outside the gene matches: 4. The germline gives CDR1 MRHNA, CDR2 SNTAGT. This CDR3 spans 16 amino acids. CDR3 nucleotide sequence: TGTGCCAGCAGTGACGGGGCGGGAGGTAGCACAGATACGCAGTATTTT. It yields the protein CASSDGAGGSTDTQYF.